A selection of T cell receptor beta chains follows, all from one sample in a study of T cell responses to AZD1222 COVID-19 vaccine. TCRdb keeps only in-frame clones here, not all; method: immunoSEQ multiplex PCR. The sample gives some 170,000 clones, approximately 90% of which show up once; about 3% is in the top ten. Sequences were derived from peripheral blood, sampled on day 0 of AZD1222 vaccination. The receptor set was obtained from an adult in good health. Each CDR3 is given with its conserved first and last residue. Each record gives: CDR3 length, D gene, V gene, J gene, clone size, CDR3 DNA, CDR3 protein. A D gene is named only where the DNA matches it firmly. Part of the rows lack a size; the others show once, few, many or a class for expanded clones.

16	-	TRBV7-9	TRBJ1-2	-	TGTGCCAGCAGGTCAGCGGGAGTGGGGACGAACTATGGCTACACCTTC	CASRSAGVGTNYGYTF
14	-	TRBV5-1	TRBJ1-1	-	TGCGCCAGCAGCTTGGCAGGATCCAACACTGAAGCTTTCTTT	CASSLAGSNTEAFF
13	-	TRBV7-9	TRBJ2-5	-	TGTGCCAGCAGCCCGGACAGCCAAGAGACCCAGTACTTC	CASSPDSQETQYF
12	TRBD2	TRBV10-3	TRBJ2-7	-	TGTGCCATCCGTAGCGGGAGTGACGAGCAGTACTTC	CAIRSGSDEQYF
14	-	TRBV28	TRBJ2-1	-	TGTGCCAGCAGCCCGGACAGCAACTACAATGAGCAGTTCTTC	CASSPDSNYNEQFF
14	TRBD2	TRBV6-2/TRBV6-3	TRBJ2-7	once	TGTGCCAGCAGCCGCCGGCTAGCGGGAGACGAGCAGTACTTC	CASSRRLAGDEQYF
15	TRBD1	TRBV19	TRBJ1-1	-	TGTGCCAGTCGAATCAGGGGGGACTTGAACACTGAAGCTTTCTTT	CASRIRGDLNTEAFF
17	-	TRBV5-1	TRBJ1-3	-	TGCGCCAGCAGCTTGGAGCCAGGGAGGTCCTCTGGAAACACCATATATTTT	CASSLEPGRSSGNTIYF
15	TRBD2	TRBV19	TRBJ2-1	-	TGTGCCAGTAGTTCTGGGACTACCAGAGTCGATGAGCAGTTCTTC	CASSSGTTRVDEQFF
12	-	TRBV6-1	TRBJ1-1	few	TGTGCCAGCAGTGACCGGGGCCCTGAAGCTTTCTTT	CASSDRGPEAFF
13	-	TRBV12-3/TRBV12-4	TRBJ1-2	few	TGTGCCAGCAGCCCCGGGGGCGGGTCGGGCTACACCTTC	CASSPGGGSGYTF
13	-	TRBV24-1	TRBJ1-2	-	TGTGCCACTCGAGAGGACACTAACTATGGCTACACCTTC	CATREDTNYGYTF
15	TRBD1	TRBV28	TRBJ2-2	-	TGTGCCAGCAGTTTAATGGGACAGGGGGTCGGGGAGCTGTTTTTT	CASSLMGQGVGELFF
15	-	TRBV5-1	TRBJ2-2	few	TGCGCCAGCAGCTGGACAACCCAGAACACCGGGGAGCTGTTTTTT	CASSWTTQNTGELFF
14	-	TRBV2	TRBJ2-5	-	TGTGCCAGCATGCCCCTAGCTAGCCAAGAGACCCAGTACTTC	CASMPLASQETQYF
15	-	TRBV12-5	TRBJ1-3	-	TGTGCCAGTGTGCGGGAGGGCGGCTCTGGAAACACCATATATTTT	CASVREGGSGNTIYF
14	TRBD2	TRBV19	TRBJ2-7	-	TGTGCCAGTAGTATGAGTAGCGGGACCTACGAGCAGTACTTC	CASSMSSGTYEQYF
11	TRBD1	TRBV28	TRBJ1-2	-	TGTGCCAGCCGACAGGGGCAGGGCTACACCTTC	CASRQGQGYTF
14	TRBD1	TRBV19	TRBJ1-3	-	TGTGCCAGTAACCCCGGGACAGTGCCAAACACCATATATTTT	CASNPGTVPNTIYF
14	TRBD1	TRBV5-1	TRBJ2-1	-	TGCGCCAGCAGACTAGACAGGGGATCCGATGAGCAGTTCTTC	CASRLDRGSDEQFF
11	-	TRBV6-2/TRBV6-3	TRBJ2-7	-	TGTGCCAGCAGTCCCTACTACGAGCAGTACTTC	CASSPYYEQYF
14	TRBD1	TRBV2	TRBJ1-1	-	TGTGCCGGAGGGCCGGACAGGCTGAACACTGAAGCTTTCTTT	CAGGPDRLNTEAFF
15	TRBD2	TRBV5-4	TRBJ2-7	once	TGTGCCAGCAGCAGTAGCGGGAGGGCCACCTACGAGCAGTACTTC	CASSSSGRATYEQYF
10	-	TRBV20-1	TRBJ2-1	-	TGCAGTGCTAGAGTCAATGAGCAGTTCTTC	CSARVNEQFF